This T cell receptor beta chain was sequenced for a study of identical twins' blood T cells. The CDR3 length is 13 residues. Germline values: CDR1 SGHRS, CDR2 YFSETQ. Libraries were made from RNA as TCR cDNA, using a modified protocol. TCRdb re-derived calls from the 5' RACE reads in MiXCR, one entry per CDR3 protein. The sample consists of 400,000 or so distinct CDR3 sequences, under 30% of them appearing once. Turning to this clonotype: Its antigen is currently unknown. A single base separates this from a much larger clone, so it may be a read error.

Study-wide results and limits: Shared CDR3 clonotype counts tracked mainly the product of cloneset sizes. Abundant TCRbeta CDR3s overlapped more between twins than with unrelated donors.

The specimen was PBMCs. The J gene is TRBJ2-7, the V gene TRBV5-1; maybe TRBD1 (5 bases). The clonotype comes from a woman between 18 and 50 years old in good health. CDR3 protein: CASSLQGQNEQHF. The CDR3 DNA reads TGCGCCAGCAGCTTGCAGGGTCAGAACGAGCAGCACTTC. Full variable domain (outside the CDR3, taken from reference TRBV5-1 and TRBJ2-7): KAGVTQTPRYLIKTRGQQVTLSCSPISGHRSVSWYQQTPGQGLQFLFEYFSETQRNKGNFPGRFSGRQFSNSRSEMNVSTLELGDSALYLCASSLQGQNEQHFGPGTRLTVT.